Each of the 20 T cell receptor beta chains below was sequenced from the same sample in a study of blood T cell dynamics during melanoma immunotherapy. Time point denoted: pre-treatment baseline. This table comes from immunoSEQ multiplex PCR, and its TCRdb copy is limited to in-frame clones, with some not included. The repertoire holds roughly 13,000 clones, about 86% seen once, with about 4.3% in the top ten. Sample: blood, taken from a patient treated with checkpoint blockade. The receptors derive from a human donor with melanoma.

The chain is built from TRBV5-1 and TRBJ1-6; D might be TRBD1 (6 bases). Trimming removed 4 bases at V and 13 bases at J, with 24 bases between. The CDR3 length is 16 residues. Germline V CDR1 and CDR2: SGHRS, YFSETQ. The CDR3 sequence: CASSRGATEEFGPLHF. The DNA of the CDR3 is TGCGCCAGCAGCAGGGGGGCGACAGAGGAATTCGGTCCCCTCCACTTT. Together with reference TRBV5-1 and TRBJ1-6, the CDR3 gives the full variable domain: KAGVTQTPRYLIKTRGQQVTLSCSPISGHRSVSWYQQTPGQGLQFLFEYFSETQRNKGNFPGRFSGRQFSNSRSEMNVSTLELGDSALYLCASSRGATEEFGPLHFGNGTRLTVT.

CDR3 sequence reads: CATLASGPYSNQPQHF. Written as DNA, the CDR3 is TGTGCCACTCTGGCTAGTGGGCCGTATAGCAATCAGCCCCAGCATTTT. The rearrangement joins TRBV19 to TRBJ1-5; D is unclear. This CDR3 is 16 amino acids long. Looked up from germline, CDR1 is LNHDA and CDR2 is SQIVND (reference sequence). V was trimmed by 10 bases and J by 0 bases, leaving 19 bases between them.

This clone was seen a few times. This chain uses TRBV2 with TRBJ1-3, with D possibly matching TRBD1 (6 bases). Germline-derived CDR1 and CDR2 are SNHLY and FYNNEI. Trimming stripped 6 bases from V and 4 bases from J, with 10 bases between. The CDR3 runs 13 residues. The CDR3 DNA follows: TGTGCCAGCAGAGGGGACAACGGAAACACCATATATTTT. Its translation: CASRGDNGNTIYF.

The chain is built from TRBV7-9 and TRBJ2-5; 8 nucleotides align to TRBD1. Trimming cost V 5 bases and J 4 bases; bases outside gene matches: 6. CDR1 is SEHNR and CDR2 is FQNEAQ in the germline V gene (reference sequence). This CDR3 spans 14 amino acids. The CDR3 DNA follows: TGTGCCAGCAGCCAGAGCACAGGGGGAGAGACCCAGTACTTC. Its translation is CASSQSTGGETQYF.

The CDR3 coding sequence is TGTGCCAGTAGTATCCGGACAGGCATTAAAGAGACCCAGTACTTC. It specifies CASSIRTGIKETQYF. This chain joins TRBV19 and TRBJ2-5; 7 positions agree with TRBD1. The CDR3 covers 15 residues. V lost 3 bases to trimming and J lost 3 bases; unmatched junction nucleotides: 7. Germline V gene data show CDR1 as LNHDA and CDR2 as SQIVND (reference sequence).

The V and J genes are TRBV5-1 and TRBJ1-4; perhaps TRBD1 as D (5 bases). Trimming cost V 0 bases and J 7 bases, with 10 bases left between them. Germline-derived CDR1 and CDR2 are SGHRS and YFSETQ. The CDR3 has 14 residues. In DNA form, the CDR3 reads TGCGCCAGCAGCTTGGAAGGGGCAGGTGAAAAACTGTTTTTT. Its protein is CASSLEGAGEKLFF. The entire variable domain, with the rest obtained from reference TRBV5-1 and TRBJ1-4, is as follows: KAGVTQTPRYLIKTRGQQVTLSCSPISGHRSVSWYQQTPGQGLQFLFEYFSETQRNKGNFPGRFSGRQFSNSRSEMNVSTLELGDSALYLCASSLEGAGEKLFFGSGTQLSVL.

This clone was seen only a few times. The chain carries TRBV7-3 and TRBJ1-1, with D perhaps matching TRBD1 (5 bases). Trimming cost V 4 bases and J 5 bases, with 11 bases left between them. Germline V gives CDR1 SGHTA, CDR2 FQGTGA. This CDR3 is 13 amino acids long. The CDR3 loop reads CASSYAGGTEAFF. The DNA of the CDR3 is TGTGCCAGCAGCTACGCTGGGGGGACTGAAGCTTTCTTT. Looking up the rest from reference TRBV7-3 and TRBJ1-1 gives the full variable domain: GAGVSQTPSNKVTEKGKYVELRCDPISGHTALYWYRQSLGQGPEFLIYFQGTGAADDSGLPNDRFFAVRPEGSVSTLKIQRTERGDSAVYLCASSYAGGTEAFFGQGTRLTVV.

The chain employs TRBV5-1 and TRBJ2-4; 12 bases agree with TRBD2. J was trimmed by 8 bases and V by 3 bases; bases with no gene match: 9. The CDR3 contains 16 residues. Germline-derived CDR1 and CDR2 are SGHRS and YFSETQ. The CDR3 DNA reads as TGCGCCAGCAGCTCGACTAGCGGGGGCCGGGGGGACATTCAGTACTTC. Protein product: CASSSTSGGRGDIQYF.

V and J are TRBV2 and TRBJ2-1; the D is unclear. Trimming stripped 2 bases from V and 4 bases from J, with 9 bases between. The CDR3 sequence is 14 residues long. Germline lookup yields CDR1 SNHLY and CDR2 FYNNEI. As DNA, the CDR3 is TGTGCCAGCAGTGAACGCGTGAATTACAATGAGCAGTTCTTC. Its translation: CASSERVNYNEQFF.

J is TRBJ2-3 and V is TRBV7-2; no clear D. Per germline, CDR1 SGHTA and CDR2 FQGNSA. Trimming removed 0 bases from V and 6 bases from J, with 7 bases in between. The CDR3 contains 13 residues. The CDR3 region is CASSLASMDTQYF. The CDR3 DNA reads as TGTGCCAGCAGCTTAGCCAGCATGGATACGCAGTATTTT.

The rearrangement uses TRBV28 and TRBJ2-4, with 9 bases identical to TRBD1. The germline CDR1 and CDR2 sequences are MDHEN and SYDVKM. This CDR3 contains 15 residues. V shed 6 bases, J shed 1 base, and the junction held 4 bases outside the gene matches. The CDR3 bases are TGTGCCAGCAGGGACAGGGGCGCCGCCAAAAACATTCAGTACTTC. Protein sequence: CASRDRGAAKNIQYF.

The CDR3 region is CARSLERGSTDTQYF. The CDR3 DNA sequence: TGTGCCAGAAGCTTGGAGCGGGGGAGCACAGATACGCAGTATTTT. This chain joins TRBV5-3 and TRBJ2-3, with 8 bases matching TRBD2. TRBV5-3 is classed as an ORF, of uncertain function. The J segment lost 0 bases and the V segment lost 0 bases, leaving 0 bases of the junction unmatched. This CDR3 has 15 amino acids.

The genes are TRBV7-6 and TRBJ2-6; no definite D call. Trimming cost V 1 base and J 0 bases, with 13 bases left between them. The CDR3 covers 18 residues. Germline loops: CDR1 SGHVS, CDR2 FNYEAQ. The CDR3 protein is CASSLDPGLGSGANVLTF. The CDR3 region has the DNA TGTGCCAGCAGCTTAGACCCGGGCCTCGGCTCTGGGGCCAACGTCCTGACTTTC.

The chain employs TRBV10-3 and TRBJ2-7; D is unresolved. V gave up 0 bases and J gave up 2 bases, with 5 bases separating them. The CDR3 length is 13 residues. Looked up from germline, CDR1 is ENHRY and CDR2 is SYGVKD. CDR3: CAISESQAYEQYF. The CDR3 DNA reads TGTGCCATCAGTGAGTCCCAGGCCTACGAGCAGTACTTC.

The DNA for the CDR3 is TGCGCCAGCAGCTTGGACCAGGTTGATAGCAATCAGCCCCAGCATTTT. Encoded protein: CASSLDQVDSNQPQHF. The chain uses TRBV5-1 and TRBJ1-5; D not resolved. Trimming stripped 0 bases from V and 0 bases from J, with 10 bases between. Per germline, CDR1 SGHRS and CDR2 YFSETQ. The CDR3 extends over 16 amino acids.

The J gene is TRBJ1-1, the V gene TRBV7-9; D is possibly TRBD1 (6 bases). CDR1 is SEHNR and CDR2 is FQNEAQ in the germline V gene (reference sequence). Trimming cost V 6 bases and J 9 bases, with 14 bases left between them. The CDR3 length is 12 residues. CDR3 DNA sequence: TGTGCCAGCAGTGAGGGGGAGCGGCAAGCTTTCTTT. It is translated as CASSEGERQAFF.

The V and J genes are TRBV19 and TRBJ2-3; D possibly corresponds to TRBD1 (5 bases). This CDR3 has 15 amino acids. Trimming pared 3 bases from V and 4 bases from J, leaving 14 bases between. Germline values: CDR1 LNHDA, CDR2 SQIVND (reference sequence). CDR3 sequence reads: CASSMIQGTSDTQYF. The DNA of the CDR3 is TGTGCCAGTAGTATGATCCAGGGAACCTCAGATACGCAGTATTTT. Together with reference TRBV19 and TRBJ2-3, the CDR3 gives the full variable domain: DGGITQSPKYLFRKEGQNVTLSCEQNLNHDAMYWYRQDPGQGLRLIYYSQIVNDFQKGDIAEGYSVSREKKESFPLTVTSAQKNPTAFYLCASSMIQGTSDTQYFGPGTRLTVL.

This clone was seen just once. V and J are TRBV9 and TRBJ2-7, with a possible D match to TRBD2 (6 bases). V lost 2 bases to trimming and J lost 6 bases, with 9 bases between them. This CDR3 comprises 12 residues. The germline gives CDR1 SGDLS, CDR2 YYNGEE. The DNA for the CDR3 is TGTGCCAGCAGCGTGGAGGGTCTCGAGCAGTACTTC. It codes for CASSVEGLEQYF.

The rearrangement uses TRBV19 and TRBJ1-1; 7 bases fit TRBD1. The CDR3 runs 13 residues. The J segment lost 1 base and the V segment lost 5 bases, leaving 1 base of the junction unmatched. From germline, CDR1 is LNHDA and CDR2 SQIVND (reference sequence). The CDR3 spells CASSWDRNTEAFF. CDR3 bases: TGTGCCAGTAGTTGGGACAGGAACACTGAAGCTTTCTTT.

The rearrangement links TRBV6-1 to TRBJ2-1; D might be TRBD1 or TRBD2, each matching 6 bases. This CDR3 contains 15 residues. Trimming removed 10 bases at V and 4 bases at J, with 20 bases between. In germline, CDR1 is MNHNS, CDR2 SASEGT. For the CDR3, the DNA is TGTGCCACCTCGGGGAGGAGGGGGATTTACAATGAGCAGTTCTTC. Protein sequence: CATSGRRGIYNEQFF.